The 25 T cell receptor beta chains given below trace back to one sample, sequenced in a study of regulatory T cells in long-lasting Graves disease. With iRepertoire HTBI primers and Arm-PCR of CDR3 regions, TCR beta libraries were built. TCRdb re-analysed the multiplex PCR reads in MiXCR, keeping a single row per CDR3 protein. The profile shows fewer than 400,000 distinct CDR3 sequences, roughly 21% of them singletons. The sample's time point: persistent/refractory GD, antithyroid drugs over 5 years with positive TRAb. PBMCs provided the RNA from which the TCR library was made. Sample: peripheral blood mononuclear cells (PBMCs), taken when the disease was refractory, from a patient treated with antithyroid drugs. The receptor set was obtained from a female donor with Graves disease.

The V and J genes are TRBV5-4 and TRBJ1-2; possibly TRBD1 for D (5 bases). The V and J ends lost 6 bases and 5 bases respectively, with 11 bases between them. The CDR3 length is 12 residues. Germline assignment: CDR1 SGHNT and CDR2 YYREEE (reference sequence). The CDR3: CASTSRGYGYTF. As DNA, the CDR3 is TGTGCCAGCACCTCCCGGGGGTATGGCTACACCTTC.

The gene calls are TRBV20-1 and TRBJ2-7, with a tentative D call TRBD1 (6 bases). V gave up 5 bases and J gave up 4 bases, with 18 bases separating them. The CDR3 has 14 residues. Germline V gene data show CDR1 as DFQATT and CDR2 as SNEGSKA (reference sequence). This chain's CDR3 is CSALNREGFYEQYF. In DNA, the CDR3 is TGCAGTGCTTTAAACAGGGAAGGATTTTACGAGCAGTACTTC.

This clonotype was seen at least ten times. This chain links TRBV2 with TRBJ2-7; 10 nucleotides agree with TRBD1. The CDR3 contains 14 residues. Germline loops: CDR1 SNHLY, CDR2 FYNNEI. J gave up 3 bases and V 4 bases, and 3 bases lay outside the gene matches. The CDR3 sequence: CASSADRGLYEQYF. The CDR3 coding sequence is TGTGCCAGCAGTGCTGACAGGGGGCTCTACGAGCAGTACTTC.

This clonotype turned up a few times. The rearrangement links TRBV12-3 or TRBV12-4 to TRBJ1-3; a weak D match, TRBD1 (6 bases). The V and J ends lost 6 bases and 0 bases respectively, with 12 bases between them. The CDR3 runs 15 residues. CDR3 protein: CASSRGTFSGNTIYF. Here the CDR3 DNA reads TGTGCCAGCAGCCGTGGGACATTCTCTGGAAACACCATATATTTT.

This clonotype was recorded a few times. The chain couples TRBV29-1 to TRBJ2-7; D is possibly TRBD1 (6 bases). Trimming shortened V by 6 bases and J by 2 bases, and 8 bases separated the two germline ends. The CDR3 extends over 11 amino acids. Germline V lookup: CDR1 SQVTM, CDR2 ANQGSEA. CDR3 DNA sequence: TGCAGCGTCAGGGGCACCTACGAGCAGTACTTC. Its protein is CSVRGTYEQYF.

The V and J genes are TRBV6-5 and TRBJ1-2, with D perhaps matching TRBD1 (5 bases). Between the trimmed V and J ends, which lost 0 bases and 4 bases, there was a span of 12 bases. Germline-derived CDR1 and CDR2 are MNHEY and SVGAGI. This CDR3 has 15 amino acids. In DNA, the CDR3 is TGTGCCAGCAGTTACTCATCCACAGGAGCCTATGGCTACACCTTC. Protein product: CASSYSSTGAYGYTF.

The chain links TRBV4-1 to TRBJ1-5, with unresolved D. Germline V lookup: CDR1 MGHRA, CDR2 YSYEKL. The CDR3 length is 14 residues. V was cut by 9 bases and J by 2 bases, with 14 bases left in between. Here the CDR3 reads CASSAPYGNQPQHF. The DNA of the CDR3 is TGCGCCAGTTCCGCGCCCTATGGCAATCAGCCCCAGCATTTT.

The chain joins TRBV5-1 to TRBJ2-7; 7 bases map to TRBD1. In germline, CDR1 is SGHRS, CDR2 YFSETQ. V trimming: 7 bases; J trimming: 4 bases; junction bases outside the gene matches: 5. This CDR3 has 12 residues. The CDR3 nucleotides are TGCGCCAGCGCACAGGGACAGTACGAGCAGTACTTC. Its translation is CASAQGQYEQYF.

This clonotype has ten or more counts. The chain combines TRBV4-3 with TRBJ2-7; 9 bases agree with TRBD2. Trimming at V came to 1 base and at J to 7 bases, leaving 11 bases not matched to a gene. The CDR3 extends over 16 amino acids. Germline loops: CDR1 LGHNA, CDR2 YSLEER. Here the CDR3 reads CASSQAGSGGPEEQYF. The CDR3 DNA reads TGCGCCAGCAGCCAAGCCGGTAGCGGGGGCCCGGAGGAGCAGTACTTC.

This clonotype was recorded many times. The J gene is TRBJ2-7, the V gene TRBV20-1, with D hard to call. Trimming removed 2 bases from V and 1 base from J, with 3 bases in between. CDR1 and CDR2 (germline): DFQATT, SNEGSKA (reference sequence). There are 11 residues in the CDR3. CDR3 amino acids: CSARKSYEQYF. CDR3 nucleotide sequence: TGCAGTGCTAGAAAGTCCTACGAGCAGTACTTC.

This clonotype was counted only a few times. The chain combines TRBV30 with TRBJ1-5; no clear D gene. V dropped 0 bases and J dropped 2 bases, with 11 bases sitting between them. CDR1 and CDR2 (germline): GTSNPN, SVGIG (reference sequence). The CDR3 extends over 15 amino acids. The CDR3 region has the DNA TGTGCCTGGAGTGTAGGGTTTACGGGCAATCAGCCCCAGCATTTT. The encoded protein is CAWSVGFTGNQPQHF.

This clonotype was detected ten times or more. The chain has TRBV6-1 and TRBJ2-5; 9 bases are a match to TRBD2. Per the germline V gene, CDR1 is MNHNS and CDR2 is SASEGT. V shed 2 bases, J shed 4 bases, and the junction held 11 bases outside the gene matches. There are 17 residues in the CDR3. The CDR3 loop reads CASSEMGRGGLRETQYF. CDR3 DNA sequence: TGTGCCAGCAGTGAAATGGGGCGGGGGGGCCTAAGAGAGACCCAGTACTTC.

Only one count was recorded for this clonotype. The rearrangement uses TRBV11-2 and TRBJ2-2; D possibly matches TRBD1 or TRBD2 (5 bases each). V dropped 6 bases and J dropped 4 bases, with 36 bases sitting between them. Germline V gives CDR1 SGHAT, CDR2 FQNNGV. The CDR3 length is 22 residues. CDR3 sequence: CASRRIRAGKGELATTTGELFF. CDR3 nucleotide sequence: TGTGCCAGCAGACGCATCCGCGCAGGGAAGGGAGAGTTAGCCACCACCACCGGGGAGCTGTTTTTT.

The chain links TRBV7-6 to TRBJ2-7, with TRBD2 matching over 7 bases. The J segment lost 0 bases and the V segment lost 5 bases, leaving 10 bases of the junction unmatched. CDR3 length: 16 residues. Per germline, CDR1 SGHVS and CDR2 FNYEAQ. CDR3 coding DNA: TGTGCCAGCAGCCAAGGGAGGGCAGGGAGCTCCTACGAGCAGTACTTC. Translation: CASSQGRAGSSYEQYF.

This clonotype was recorded many times. The chain carries TRBV7-2 and TRBJ2-2; 8 bases agree with TRBD2. CDR1 SGHTA and CDR2 FQGNSA come from the germline V gene. This CDR3 has 15 amino acids. Losses at the gene ends were 1 base for V and 5 bases for J; bases not matched to a gene: 3. The CDR3 nucleotides are TGTGCCAGCAGCTTAGGTTCTAGCGGGACCGGGGAGCTGTTTTTT. This codes for CASSLGSSGTGELFF.

This clonotype was seen many times. The chain has TRBV29-1 and TRBJ1-1; 7 bases match TRBD1. This CDR3 region has 13 residues. Germline V CDR1 and CDR2: SQVTM, ANQGSEA. Unmatched junction bases numbered 3, after V lost 5 bases and J lost 0 bases. This CDR3 reads CSVQQGMNTEAFF. CDR3 nucleotide sequence: TGCAGCGTTCAACAGGGGATGAACACTGAAGCTTTCTTT.

This chain joins TRBV3-2 and TRBJ1-5; TRBD1 is the table's D call and was not checked against the DNA. TRBV3-2 is a pseudogene locus. This CDR3 region has 18 residues. Written as DNA, the CDR3 is TGTGCCAGCAGCCAAGACCTCGGGACATCACATAGCAATCAGCCCCAGCATTTT. It translates to CASSQDLGTSHSNQPQHF.

As for this clonotype: With a much larger clone just one base away, this may be a read error. The chain couples TRBV3-1 to TRBJ2-7, with TRBD2 as a possible D gene (6 bases). With 0 bases removed from V and 4 bases from J, the gap between germline ends came to 13 bases. CDR1 is LGHDT and CDR2 is YNNKEL in the germline V gene (reference sequence). The CDR3 extends over 15 amino acids. CDR3 residues: CASSQDWTIRYEQYF. The CDR3 nucleotides are TGTGCCAGCAGCCAAGACTGGACTATAAGGTACGAGCAGTACTTC.

This clonotype was observed a handful of times. The rearrangement links TRBV12-3 or TRBV12-4 to TRBJ2-1; no clear D gene. The length of the CDR3 is 13 residues. Trimming removed 3 bases from V and 7 bases from J, with 10 bases in between. DNA for the CDR3: TGTGCCAGCAGTTTGGAAGGGCCTAATGAGCAGTTCTTC. This translates into CASSLEGPNEQFF.

This clonotype was picked up many times. The CDR3 sequence: CAISPGGAGNQPQHF. CDR3 sequence (DNA): TGTGCCATCAGCCCTGGGGGTGCAGGCAATCAGCCCCAGCATTTT. The chain is built from TRBV10-3 and TRBJ1-5, with D tentatively TRBD1 (5 bases). The CDR3 is made up of 15 amino acids. V was cut by 6 bases and J by 2 bases, with 14 bases left in between. The germline CDR1 and CDR2 sequences are ENHRY and SYGVKD.

This clonotype has ten or more counts. The DNA for the CDR3 is TGTGCCAGCAGCGACAGAGACTCTGGAAACACCATATATTTT. Protein: CASSDRDSGNTIYF. The chain has TRBV12-3 or TRBV12-4 and TRBJ1-3; perhaps TRBD1 as D (5 bases). Trimming removed 6 bases from V and 0 bases from J, with 9 bases in between. The CDR3 totals 14 residues.

This chain uses TRBV2 with TRBJ2-1; D is perhaps TRBD2 (7 bases). Germline CDR1 is SNHLY and CDR2 is FYNNEI. V dropped 4 bases and J dropped 2 bases, with 15 bases sitting between them. CDR3 length: 16 residues. Here the CDR3 reads CASSGGGGGTYNEQFF. In DNA form, the CDR3 reads TGTGCCAGCAGTGGGGGGGGCGGGGGAACCTACAATGAGCAGTTCTTC.

This clonotype has a count of ten or more. CDR3 in amino acids: CASTSTSLTGAKNIQYF. The CDR3 DNA follows: TGTGCCAGCACCTCAACCTCTCTCACAGGGGCCAAAAACATTCAGTACTTC. The rearrangement uses TRBV28 and TRBJ2-4; possibly TRBD1 for D (6 bases). V lost 7 bases and J lost 1, with 20 bases in between. Germline lookup yields CDR1 MDHEN and CDR2 SYDVKM. The CDR3 loop spans 17 amino acids. Based on the CDR3 plus reference TRBV28 and TRBJ2-4, the full variable domain is DVKVTQSSRYLVKRTGEKVFLECVQDMDHENMFWYRQDPGLGLRLIYFSYDVKMKEKGDIPEGYSVSREKKERFSLILESASTNQTSMYLCASTSTSLTGAKNIQYFGAGTRLSVL.

This clonotype was picked up many times. The chain is built from TRBV6-5 and TRBJ1-2; the match to TRBD1 covers 8 bases. Germline assignment: CDR1 MNHEY and CDR2 SVGAGI. The CDR3 is 12 amino acids. With V trimmed by 4 bases and J by 8 bases, 3 bases remained unmatched. CDR3 in DNA: TGTGCCAGCAGTTGGACAGGGATAGGCTACACCTTC. Translating it yields CASSWTGIGYTF.

This clonotype was observed a handful of times. The chain is built from TRBV19 and TRBJ2-7; D unresolved. Germline V lookup: CDR1 LNHDA, CDR2 SQIVND (reference sequence). V was pared by 1 base and J by 3 bases, with 10 bases between. The CDR3 length is 14 residues. Here the CDR3 reads CASSIGYSLYEQYF. The DNA for the CDR3 is TGTGCCAGTAGTATAGGTTACAGCCTCTACGAGCAGTACTTC.